Below, 19 T cell receptor beta chains from the same sample are listed, as sequenced in a study of chemoradiotherapy in HPV16-positive cancers. TCRdb's table, derived via immunoSEQ multiplex PCR, lists solely in-frame clones and lacks some. Of tens of thousands of clones listed, about 90% were seen once; the top ten hold 4% to 4.5%. The starting material was blood, obtained from a patient who underwent chemoradiotherapy. All receptors derive from a human donor with HPV-associated anogenital cancer.

In nucleotides, the CDR3 is TGTGCCAGCAGTCCAGGGGGCATCGGGGAAGAGACCCAGTACTTC. Its translation: CASSPGGIGEETQYF. The chain carries TRBV11-2 and TRBJ2-5, with 8 nucleotides matching TRBD1. This CDR3 is built from 15 residues. Germline CDR1 is SGHAT and CDR2 is FQNNGV. V shed 6 bases, J shed 3 bases, and the junction held 9 bases outside the gene matches.

The chain combines TRBV6-5 with TRBJ1-2; TRBD1 might be the D (5 bases). Deletions cut 6 bases from V and 1 base from J, with 12 bases between. In germline, CDR1 is MNHEY, CDR2 SVGAGI. The CDR3 is 14 amino acids. The CDR3 loop reads CASSRGENNYGYTF. The CDR3 region has the DNA TGTGCCAGCAGCCGGGGGGAGAATAACTATGGCTACACCTTC.

V usage is TRBV28 and J usage is TRBJ2-2, with D tentatively TRBD2 (6 bases). V shed 7 bases and J shed 4 bases, with 10 bases lying between them. Per the germline V gene, CDR1 is MDHEN and CDR2 is SYDVKM. This CDR3 spans 13 amino acids. CDR3 in amino acids: CASTPLATGELFF. As DNA, the CDR3 is TGTGCCAGCACCCCACTAGCCACCGGGGAGCTGTTTTTT.

The V gene is TRBV28, the J gene TRBJ1-3, with D uncertain. The germline CDR1 and CDR2 sequences are MDHEN and SYDVKM. Trimming left V 4 bases short and J 6 bases short, with 16 bases between. CDR3 length: 15 amino acids. The CDR3 DNA reads TGTGCCAGCAGTTCTTTACTCGATGGAGAAAACACCATATATTTT. Amino acid sequence: CASSSLLDGENTIYF.

This chain connects TRBV4-1 to TRBJ1-1, with 9 nucleotides matching TRBD1. The CDR3 runs to 14 residues. Germline assignment: CDR1 MGHRA and CDR2 YSYEKL. J was trimmed by 6 bases and V by 8 bases; bases with no gene match: 10. The CDR3 nucleotides are TGCGCCAGCGGGGACAGGGTGAAAGTATCTGAAGCTTTCTTT. It yields the protein CASGDRVKVSEAFF.

This clone qualifies as medium-sized (0.01 to 0.1%). V is TRBV4-2 and J is TRBJ1-6, with D possibly being TRBD1 (5 bases). The V and J ends lost 0 bases and 10 bases respectively, with 7 bases between them. The CDR3 length is 13 residues. The germline V gene encodes CDR1 LGHNA and CDR2 YNFKEQ. CDR3 in DNA: TGTGCCAGCAGCCAAGAAGGGGAGTCACCCCTCCACTTT. As protein: CASSQEGESPLHF.

This clone was counted between two and nine times. The chain combines TRBV7-9 with TRBJ1-1; D not certain. V gave up 5 bases and J gave up 7 bases, with 8 bases separating them. CDR3 size: 11 residues. The germline V gene has CDR1 SEHNR and CDR2 FQNEAQ (reference sequence). The DNA of the CDR3 is TGTGCCAGCAGCCGGGGAAATGAAGCTTTCTTT. Protein sequence: CASSRGNEAFF.

The chain links TRBV5-1 to TRBJ2-5; a possible D gene is TRBD2 (6 bases). The CDR3 contains 13 residues. Germline CDR1 SGHRS, CDR2 YFSETQ. V dropped 3 bases and J dropped 3 bases, with 9 bases sitting between them. CDR3 in amino acids: CASSWGLEETQYF. The DNA of the CDR3 is TGCGCCAGCAGCTGGGGACTGGAAGAGACCCAGTACTTC.

The chain combines TRBV19 with TRBJ2-3; maybe TRBD2 (6 bases). This CDR3 has 14 residues. The germline CDR1 and CDR2 sequences are LNHDA and SQIVND (reference sequence). The V end lost 8 bases, the J end lost 3 bases, and 15 bases lay between the germline ends. The CDR3 DNA follows: TGTGCCAGTGCCTCGGGGCGGGGAACAGATACGCAGTATTTT. Translated: CASASGRGTDTQYF.

CDR3 sequence reads: CASSPMNTIYF. CDR3 bases: TGTGCCAGCAGCCCTATGAACACCATATATTTT. V usage is TRBV7-9 and J usage is TRBJ1-3; no clear D gene. Trimming took off 5 bases at V and 7 bases at J, with 6 bases between the two ends. This CDR3 is built from 11 residues. Germline V gene lookup returns CDR1 SEHNR and CDR2 FQNEAQ (reference sequence).

This clone was counted once. The genes are TRBV6-5 and TRBJ2-1, with 9 bases identical to TRBD2. There are 16 residues in the CDR3. CDR1 and CDR2 (germline): MNHEY, SVGAGI. V trimming: 3 bases; J trimming: 1 base; junction bases outside the gene matches: 4. In DNA, the CDR3 is TGTGCCAGCAGTTATTCTAGCGGGGTTTCCTACAATGAGCAGTTCTTC. As protein: CASSYSSGVSYNEQFF.

Only a few counts were recorded for this clone. CDR3 bases: TGCGCCAGCAGCTCCCGATCCGCGGGGGAGCAGTACTTC. It specifies CASSSRSAGEQYF. This sequence joins TRBV5-1 and TRBJ2-7; a possible D gene is TRBD2 (6 bases). The V and J ends lost 3 bases and 7 bases respectively, with 14 bases between them. The germline gives CDR1 SGHRS, CDR2 YFSETQ. The CDR3 length is 13 residues.

The rearrangement links TRBV4-1 to TRBJ2-7; D gene uncertain. Trimming shortened V by 0 bases and J by 3 bases, and 6 bases separated the two germline ends. The CDR3 runs 13 residues. Germline-derived CDR1 and CDR2 are MGHRA and YSYEKL. CDR3 amino acids: CASSQELIYEQYF. The CDR3 DNA is TGCGCCAGCAGCCAAGAACTGATCTACGAGCAGTACTTC.

The chain combines TRBV29-1 with TRBJ2-3; D ambiguous. The CDR3 runs 13 residues. V lost 5 bases to trimming and J lost 1 base, with 10 bases between them. CDR1 is SQVTM, CDR2 ANQGSEA, per germline. CDR3 sequence (DNA): TGCAGCGTTCTGGCGTGGGGCACAGATACGCAGTATTTT. Translation: CSVLAWGTDTQYF.

This clone was recorded only once. The rearrangement joins TRBV11-3 to TRBJ2-5; D may be TRBD1 or TRBD2 (6 bases each). The germline CDR1 and CDR2 sequences are SGHNT and YENEEA. The CDR3 is 15 amino acids. Trimming cost V 5 bases and J 2 bases, with 15 bases left between them. CDR3 loop: CASSPRRGPQETQYF. The CDR3 nucleotides read TGTGCCAGCAGCCCCCGTCGGGGGCCTCAAGAGACCCAGTACTTC.

The chain couples TRBV14 to TRBJ2-1; D is undetermined. This CDR3 comprises 12 residues. V lost 4 bases to trimming and J lost 12 bases, with 13 bases between them. Germline CDR1 is SGHDN and CDR2 is FVKESK. The CDR3 nucleotides are TGTGCCAGCAGCCTACTTCCCCGAGCGCAGTTCTTC. Its protein product is CASSLLPRAQFF.

This clone was seen a handful of times. This rearrangement joins TRBV7-2 to TRBJ2-3; the D gene is possibly TRBD2 (5 bases). V was cut by 1 base and J by 0 bases, with 11 bases left in between. Germline assignment: CDR1 SGHTA and CDR2 FQGNSA. CDR3 length: 16 residues. DNA for the CDR3: TGTGCCAGCAGCTTAGTCGCTGGCGGGAGCACAGATACGCAGTATTTT. Translation: CASSLVAGGSTDTQYF. Variable domain in full (rest from reference TRBV7-2 and TRBJ2-3): GAGVSQSPSNKVTEKGKDVELRCDPISGHTALYWYRQSLGQGLEFLIYFQGNSAPDKSGLPSDRFSAERTGGSVSTLTIQRTQQEDSAVYLCASSLVAGGSTDTQYFGPGTRLTVL.

The chain joins TRBV6-5 to TRBJ1-1; D not certain. V was clipped by 0 bases and J by 1 base, with 12 bases between them. Germline assignment: CDR1 MNHEY and CDR2 SVGAGI. This CDR3 region has 16 residues. CDR3 DNA: TGTGCCAGCAGTTACTCGATTGACAAACCGAACACTGAAGCTTTCTTT. Amino acids: CASSYSIDKPNTEAFF.

The rearrangement joins TRBV5-1 to TRBJ2-5; D is tentatively TRBD1 or TRBD2 (5 bases each). Trimming took 2 bases from V and 3 from J, leaving 11 bases between them. The CDR3 has 14 amino acids. The germline V gene has CDR1 SGHRS and CDR2 YFSETQ. CDR3 sequence reads: CASSLSGTKETQYF. The CDR3 DNA follows: TGCGCCAGCAGCTTATCCGGGACGAAAGAGACCCAGTACTTC.